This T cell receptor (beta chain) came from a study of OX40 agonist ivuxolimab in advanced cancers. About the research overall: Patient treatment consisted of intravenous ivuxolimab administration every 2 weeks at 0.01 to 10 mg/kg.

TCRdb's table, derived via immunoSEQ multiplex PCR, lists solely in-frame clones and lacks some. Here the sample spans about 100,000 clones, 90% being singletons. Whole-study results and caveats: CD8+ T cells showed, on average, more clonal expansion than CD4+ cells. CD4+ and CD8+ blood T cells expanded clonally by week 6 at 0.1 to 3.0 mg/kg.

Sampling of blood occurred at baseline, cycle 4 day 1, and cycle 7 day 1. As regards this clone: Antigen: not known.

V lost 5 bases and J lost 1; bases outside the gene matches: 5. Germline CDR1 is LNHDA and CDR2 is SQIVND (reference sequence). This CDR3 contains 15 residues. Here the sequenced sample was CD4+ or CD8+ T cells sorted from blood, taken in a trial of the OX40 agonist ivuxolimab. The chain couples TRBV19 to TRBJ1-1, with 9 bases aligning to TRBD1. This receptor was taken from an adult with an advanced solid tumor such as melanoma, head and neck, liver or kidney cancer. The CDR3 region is CASSPQDRGNTEAFF. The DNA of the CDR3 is TGTGCCAGTAGTCCACAGGACAGGGGGAACACTGAAGCTTTCTTT.